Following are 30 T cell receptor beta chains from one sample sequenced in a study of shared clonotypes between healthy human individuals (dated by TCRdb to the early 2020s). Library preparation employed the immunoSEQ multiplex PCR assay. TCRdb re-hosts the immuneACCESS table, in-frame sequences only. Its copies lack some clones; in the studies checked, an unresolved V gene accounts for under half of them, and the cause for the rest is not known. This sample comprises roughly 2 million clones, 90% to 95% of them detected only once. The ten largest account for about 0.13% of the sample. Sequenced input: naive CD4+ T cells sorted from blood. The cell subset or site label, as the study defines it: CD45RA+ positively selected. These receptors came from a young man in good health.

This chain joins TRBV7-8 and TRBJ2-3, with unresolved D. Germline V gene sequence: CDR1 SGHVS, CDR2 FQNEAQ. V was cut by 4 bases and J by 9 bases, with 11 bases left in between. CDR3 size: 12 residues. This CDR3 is CASSSAMTTQYF. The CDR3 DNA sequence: TGTGCCAGCAGCTCGGCCATGACGACGCAGTATTTT.

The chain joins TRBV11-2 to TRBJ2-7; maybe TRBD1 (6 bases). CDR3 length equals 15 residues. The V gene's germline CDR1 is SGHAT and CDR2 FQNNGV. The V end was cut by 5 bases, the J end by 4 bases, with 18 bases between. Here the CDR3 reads CASSPIRGRRYEQYF. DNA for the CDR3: TGTGCCAGCAGCCCCATCAGGGGAAGGAGATACGAGCAGTACTTC.

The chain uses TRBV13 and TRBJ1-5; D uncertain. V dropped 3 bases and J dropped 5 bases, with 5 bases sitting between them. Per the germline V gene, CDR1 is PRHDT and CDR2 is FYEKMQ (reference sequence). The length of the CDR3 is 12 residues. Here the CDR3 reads CASSLAHQPQHF. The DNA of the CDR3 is TGTGCCAGCAGCTTGGCTCATCAGCCCCAGCATTTT.

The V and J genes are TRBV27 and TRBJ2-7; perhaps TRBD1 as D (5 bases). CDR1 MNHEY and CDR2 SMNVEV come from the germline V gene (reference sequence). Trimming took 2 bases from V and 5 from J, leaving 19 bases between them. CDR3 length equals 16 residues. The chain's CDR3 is CASSLGVRGGPDEQYF. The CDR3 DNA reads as TGTGCCAGCAGTTTAGGGGTTAGGGGTGGACCCGACGAGCAGTACTTC.

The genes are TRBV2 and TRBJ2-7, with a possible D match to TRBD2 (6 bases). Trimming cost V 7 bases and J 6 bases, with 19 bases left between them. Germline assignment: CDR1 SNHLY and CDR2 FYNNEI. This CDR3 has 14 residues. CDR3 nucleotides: TGTGCCAGCAAACGGGAGATGCTATCCGCCGAGCAGTACTTC. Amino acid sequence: CASKREMLSAEQYF.

CDR3 DNA: TGTGCCATCAGTGAGTTGACTAACAGCGGCGAGCAGTACTTC. It is translated as CAISELTNSGEQYF. This chain joins TRBV10-3 and TRBJ2-7; D possibly corresponds to TRBD2 (5 bases). The CDR3 contains 14 residues. Germline CDR1 and CDR2: ENHRY and SYGVKD. V lost 1 base, J lost 6 bases, and 13 bases lay in between.

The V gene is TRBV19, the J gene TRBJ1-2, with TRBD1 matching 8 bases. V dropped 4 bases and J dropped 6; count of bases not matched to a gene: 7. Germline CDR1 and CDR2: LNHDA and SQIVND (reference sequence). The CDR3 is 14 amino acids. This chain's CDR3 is CASSNIQGGDGYTF. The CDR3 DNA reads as TGTGCCAGTAGTAATATACAGGGGGGCGATGGCTACACCTTC.

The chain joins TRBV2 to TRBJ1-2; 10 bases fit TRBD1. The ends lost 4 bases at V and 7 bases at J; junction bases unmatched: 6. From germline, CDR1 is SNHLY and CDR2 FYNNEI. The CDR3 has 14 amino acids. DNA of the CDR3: TGTGCCAGCAGTGGACAGGGGGCGGTACGTGGCTACACCTTC. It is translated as CASSGQGAVRGYTF.

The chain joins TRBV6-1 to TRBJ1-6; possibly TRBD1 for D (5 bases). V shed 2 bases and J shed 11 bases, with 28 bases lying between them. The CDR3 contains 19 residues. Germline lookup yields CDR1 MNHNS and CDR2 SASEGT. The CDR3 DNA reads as TGTGCCAGCAGTGAAAACCGTTTAAGTGGAGGGGCAAATGCTACACCCCTCCACTTT. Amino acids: CASSENRLSGGANATPLHF.

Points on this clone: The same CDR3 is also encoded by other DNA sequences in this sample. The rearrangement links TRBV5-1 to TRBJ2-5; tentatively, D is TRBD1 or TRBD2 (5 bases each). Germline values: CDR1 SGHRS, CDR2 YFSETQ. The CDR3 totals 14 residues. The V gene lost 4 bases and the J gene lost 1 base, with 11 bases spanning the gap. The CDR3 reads CASSPGTLQETQYF. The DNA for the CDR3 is TGCGCCAGCAGCCCAGGGACGCTCCAAGAGACCCAGTACTTC.

The CDR3: CASSMGSTLERAFF. The CDR3 DNA reads TGTGCCAGCAGCATGGGTTCCACTCTAGAAAGAGCTTTCTTT. The genes are TRBV6-1 and TRBJ1-1; unclear D gene. The CDR3 length is 14 residues. V was trimmed by 6 bases and J by 10 bases, leaving 21 bases between them. In germline, CDR1 is MNHNS, CDR2 SASEGT.

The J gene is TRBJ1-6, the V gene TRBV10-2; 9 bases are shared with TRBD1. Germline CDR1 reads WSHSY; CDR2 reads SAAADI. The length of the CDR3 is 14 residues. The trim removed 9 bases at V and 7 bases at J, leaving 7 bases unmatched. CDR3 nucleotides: TGCGCCAGTCAGCGGGACAGGGTAAATTCACCCCTCCACTTT. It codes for CASQRDRVNSPLHF.

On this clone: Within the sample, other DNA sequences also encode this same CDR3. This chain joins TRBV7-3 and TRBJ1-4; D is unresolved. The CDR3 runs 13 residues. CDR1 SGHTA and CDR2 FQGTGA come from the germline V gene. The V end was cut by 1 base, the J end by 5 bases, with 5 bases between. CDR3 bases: TGTGCCAGCAGCTTAAATAGAAATGAAAAACTGTTTTTT. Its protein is CASSLNRNEKLFF.

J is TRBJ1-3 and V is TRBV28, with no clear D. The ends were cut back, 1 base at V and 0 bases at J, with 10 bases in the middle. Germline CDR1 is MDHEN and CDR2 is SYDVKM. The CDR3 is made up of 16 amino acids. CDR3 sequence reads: CASSLSTGNSGNTIYF. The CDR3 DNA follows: TGTGCCAGCAGTTTATCCACCGGGAACTCTGGAAACACCATATATTTT.

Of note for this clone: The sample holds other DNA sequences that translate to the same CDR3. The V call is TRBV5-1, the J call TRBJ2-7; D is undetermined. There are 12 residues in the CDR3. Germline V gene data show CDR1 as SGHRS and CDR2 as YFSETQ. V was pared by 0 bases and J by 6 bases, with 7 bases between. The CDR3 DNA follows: TGCGCCAGCAGCTTGGACCGAGGCGAGCAGTACTTC. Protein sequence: CASSLDRGEQYF.

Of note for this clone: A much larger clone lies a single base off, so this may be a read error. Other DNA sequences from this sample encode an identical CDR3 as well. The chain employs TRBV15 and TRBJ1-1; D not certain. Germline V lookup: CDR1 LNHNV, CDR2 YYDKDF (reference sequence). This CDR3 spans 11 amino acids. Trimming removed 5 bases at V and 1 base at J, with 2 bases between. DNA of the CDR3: TGTGCCACCAGCCGGAACACTGAAGCTTTCTTT. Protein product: CATSRNTEAFF.

The CDR3 DNA reads TGTGCCAGCAGCTTTGCGGGAGGGCCTGGAGGTGAGCAGTTCTTC. It encodes CASSFAGGPGGEQFF. The chain is built from TRBV5-4 and TRBJ2-1, with 9 bases matching TRBD2. CDR3 length: 15 amino acids. The germline CDR1 and CDR2 sequences are SGHNT and YYREEE (reference sequence). Germline trimming cut 2 bases from V and 9 bases from J; bases unmatched to any gene: 9.

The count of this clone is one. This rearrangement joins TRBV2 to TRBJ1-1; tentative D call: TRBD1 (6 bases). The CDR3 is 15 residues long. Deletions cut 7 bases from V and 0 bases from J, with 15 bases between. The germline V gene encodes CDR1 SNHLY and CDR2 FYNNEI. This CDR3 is CASIGGRLMNTEAFF. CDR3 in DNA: TGTGCCAGCATCGGGGGGCGGCTCATGAACACTGAAGCTTTCTTT.

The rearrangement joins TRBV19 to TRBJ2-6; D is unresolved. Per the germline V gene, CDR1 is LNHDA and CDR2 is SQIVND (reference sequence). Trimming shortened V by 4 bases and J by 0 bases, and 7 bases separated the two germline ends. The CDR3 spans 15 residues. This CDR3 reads CASSTTSSGANVLTF. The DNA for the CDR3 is TGTGCCAGTAGTACCACGAGCTCTGGGGCCAACGTCCTGACTTTC.

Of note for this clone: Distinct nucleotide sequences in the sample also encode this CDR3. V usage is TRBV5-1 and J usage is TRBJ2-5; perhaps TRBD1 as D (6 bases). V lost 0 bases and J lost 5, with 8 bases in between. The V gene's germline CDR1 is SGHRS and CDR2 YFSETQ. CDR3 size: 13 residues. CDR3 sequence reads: CASSLAGDETQYF. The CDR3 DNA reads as TGCGCCAGCAGCTTGGCAGGGGATGAGACCCAGTACTTC.

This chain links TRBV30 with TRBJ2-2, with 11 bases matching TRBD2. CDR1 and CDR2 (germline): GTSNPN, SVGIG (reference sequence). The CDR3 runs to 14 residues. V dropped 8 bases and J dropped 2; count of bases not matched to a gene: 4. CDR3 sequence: CALRLAGNTGELFF. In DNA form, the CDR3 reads TGTGCCCTTAGACTAGCGGGAAACACCGGGGAGCTGTTTTTT.

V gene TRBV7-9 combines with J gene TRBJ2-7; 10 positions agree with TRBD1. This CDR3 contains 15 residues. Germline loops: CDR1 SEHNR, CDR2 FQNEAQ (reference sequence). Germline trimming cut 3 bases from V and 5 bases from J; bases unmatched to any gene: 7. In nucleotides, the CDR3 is TGTGCCAGCAGCTTGGTGGGACAGGGGACCCACGAGCAGTACTTC. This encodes CASSLVGQGTHEQYF.

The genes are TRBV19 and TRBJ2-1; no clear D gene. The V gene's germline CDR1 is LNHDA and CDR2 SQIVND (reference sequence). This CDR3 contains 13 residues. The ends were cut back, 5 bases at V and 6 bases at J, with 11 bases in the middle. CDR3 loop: CASSQVRGNEQFF. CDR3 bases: TGTGCCAGTAGTCAAGTCCGTGGCAATGAGCAGTTCTTC.

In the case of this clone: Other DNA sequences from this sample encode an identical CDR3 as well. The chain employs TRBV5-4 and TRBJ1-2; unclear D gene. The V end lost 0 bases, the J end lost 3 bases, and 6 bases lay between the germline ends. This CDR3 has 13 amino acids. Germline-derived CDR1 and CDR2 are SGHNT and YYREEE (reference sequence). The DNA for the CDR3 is TGTGCCAGCAGCTTGGGGCGGGACTATGGCTACACCTTC. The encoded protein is CASSLGRDYGYTF.

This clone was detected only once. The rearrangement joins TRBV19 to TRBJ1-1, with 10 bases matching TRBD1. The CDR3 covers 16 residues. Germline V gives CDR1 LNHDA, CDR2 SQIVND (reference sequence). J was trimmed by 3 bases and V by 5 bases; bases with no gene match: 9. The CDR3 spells CASSRTGGDKYTEAFF. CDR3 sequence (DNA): TGTGCCAGTAGTCGGACAGGGGGGGATAAGTACACTGAAGCTTTCTTT.

The CDR3 region is CASSQPATGNTIYF. The DNA for the CDR3 is TGCGCCAGCAGCCAACCGGCAACAGGGAACACCATATATTTT. The rearrangement uses TRBV4-1 and TRBJ1-3, with D perhaps TRBD1 (6 bases). The V end lost 2 bases, the J end lost 7 bases, and 12 bases lay between the germline ends. Germline V lookup: CDR1 MGHRA, CDR2 YSYEKL. There are 14 residues in the CDR3.

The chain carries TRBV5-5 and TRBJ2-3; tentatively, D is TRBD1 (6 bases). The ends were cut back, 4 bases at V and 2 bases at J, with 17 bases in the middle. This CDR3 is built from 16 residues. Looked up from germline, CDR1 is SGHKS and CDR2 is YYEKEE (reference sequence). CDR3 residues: CASSTRGGVDTDTQYF. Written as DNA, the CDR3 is TGTGCCAGCAGCACCCGAGGGGGAGTGGACACAGATACGCAGTATTTT.

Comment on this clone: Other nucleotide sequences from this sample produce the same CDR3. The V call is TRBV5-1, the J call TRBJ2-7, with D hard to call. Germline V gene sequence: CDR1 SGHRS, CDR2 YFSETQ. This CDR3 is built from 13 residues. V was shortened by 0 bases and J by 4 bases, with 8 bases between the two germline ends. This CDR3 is CASSLDSGYEQYF. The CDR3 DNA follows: TGCGCCAGCAGCTTGGATTCTGGATACGAGCAGTACTTC.

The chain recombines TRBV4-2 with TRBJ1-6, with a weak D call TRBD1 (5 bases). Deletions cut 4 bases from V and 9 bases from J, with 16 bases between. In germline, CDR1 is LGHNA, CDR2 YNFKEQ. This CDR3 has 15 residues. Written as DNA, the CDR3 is TGTGCCAGCAGCCCCGCGGGGCAGGGAGGTTCACCCCTCCACTTT. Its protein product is CASSPAGQGGSPLHF.

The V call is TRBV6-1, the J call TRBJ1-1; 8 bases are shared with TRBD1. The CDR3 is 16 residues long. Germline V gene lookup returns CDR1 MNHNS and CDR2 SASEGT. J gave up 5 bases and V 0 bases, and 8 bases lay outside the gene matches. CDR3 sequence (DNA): TGTGCCAGCAGTGAAGCATGGGGCAGGGGGCGGACTGAAGCTTTCTTT. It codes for CASSEAWGRGRTEAFF.